The present T cell receptor beta chain was sequenced within a study of CD8 T cells in Susac syndrome. V lost 5 bases to trimming and J lost 4 bases, with 28 bases between them. Germline loops: CDR1 SNHLY, CDR2 FYNNEI. This CDR3 is 19 amino acids long. An input of about 0.45 to 1 ug of RNA was subjected to reverse transcription using random hexamers. In TCRdb, the immunoSEQ multiplex PCR reads were re-called with MiXCR into one record per CDR3 protein. This table has about 400,000 distinct CDR3 sequences, approximately 85% appearing once. Sequencing of TCR beta was performed on blood CD8+ and CD4+ T cells. The multiple sclerosis controls, all treatment-naive patients, had relapsing-remitting disease that was stable or active. Through negative isolation, CD4+ and CD8+ T cells were obtained, while TEMRA cells were enriched using FACS.

This receptor was taken from a human donor with multiple sclerosis. The chain uses TRBV2 and TRBJ2-3, with D perhaps TRBD2 (6 bases). The sequenced sample consisted of CD8+ T cells from PBMCs. This CDR3 reads CASSFPPEGRKYRADTQYF. CDR3 sequence (DNA): TGTGCCAGCAGTTTCCCCCCGGAGGGGAGGAAGTATAGGGCAGATACGCAGTATTTT.